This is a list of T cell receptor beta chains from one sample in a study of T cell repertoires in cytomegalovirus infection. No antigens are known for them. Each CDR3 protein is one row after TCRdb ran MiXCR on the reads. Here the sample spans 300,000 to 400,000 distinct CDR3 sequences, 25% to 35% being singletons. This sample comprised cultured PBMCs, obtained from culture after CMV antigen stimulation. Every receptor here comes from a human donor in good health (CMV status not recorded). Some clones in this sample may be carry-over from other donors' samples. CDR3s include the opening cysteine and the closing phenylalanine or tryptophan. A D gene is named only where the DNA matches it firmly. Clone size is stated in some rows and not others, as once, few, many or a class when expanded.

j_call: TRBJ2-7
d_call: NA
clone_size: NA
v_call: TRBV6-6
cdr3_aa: CASSYSAGIRTEQYF
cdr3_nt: TGTGCCAGCAGTTACTCGGCGGGTATACGTACCGAGCAGTACTTC

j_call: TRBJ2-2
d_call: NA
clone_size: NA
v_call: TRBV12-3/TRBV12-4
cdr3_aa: CASRTMGQNTGELFF
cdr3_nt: TGTGCCAGCAGAACGATGGGACAGAACACCGGGGAGCTGTTTTTT

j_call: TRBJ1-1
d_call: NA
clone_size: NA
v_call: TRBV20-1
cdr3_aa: CSARDAQGETEAFF
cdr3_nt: TGCAGTGCTAGAGATGCGCAGGGAGAGACTGAAGCTTTCTTT

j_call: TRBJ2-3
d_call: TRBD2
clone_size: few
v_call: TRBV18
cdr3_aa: CASSTGLAETDTQYF
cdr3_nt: TGTGCCAGCTCAACGGGACTAGCGGAGACAGATACGCAGTATTTT

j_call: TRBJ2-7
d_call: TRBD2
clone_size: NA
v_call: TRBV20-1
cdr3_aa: CSAPLGGSISYEQYF
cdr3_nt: TGCAGTGCCCCTTTGGGGGGGTCAATTTCCTACGAGCAGTACTTC

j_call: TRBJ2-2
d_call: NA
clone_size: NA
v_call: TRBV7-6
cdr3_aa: CASSDNTGELFF
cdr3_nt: TGTGCCAGCAGCGATAACACCGGGGAGCTGTTTTTT

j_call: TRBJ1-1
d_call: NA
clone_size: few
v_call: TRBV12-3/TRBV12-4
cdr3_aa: CASSLRRMTEAFF
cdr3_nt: TGTGCCAGCAGTTTAAGGAGAATGACTGAAGCTTTCTTT

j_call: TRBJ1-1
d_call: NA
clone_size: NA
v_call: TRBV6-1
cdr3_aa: CASRAGTEAFF
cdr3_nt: TGTGCCAGCAGGGCGGGGACCGAAGCTTTCTTT

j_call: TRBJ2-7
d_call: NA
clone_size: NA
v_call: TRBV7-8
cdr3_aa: CASSSRTLSYEQYF
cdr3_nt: TGTGCCAGCAGCTCCCGGACACTTTCCTACGAGCAGTACTTC

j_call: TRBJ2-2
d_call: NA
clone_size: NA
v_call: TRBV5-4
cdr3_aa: CASSFYSDPPISSGELFF
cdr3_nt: TGTGCCAGCAGCTTTTATTCCGACCCCCCAATAAGTTCCGGGGAGCTGTTTTTT

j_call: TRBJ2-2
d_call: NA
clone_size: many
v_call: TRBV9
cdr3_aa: CASSRDAGELFF
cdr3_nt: TGTGCCAGCAGCCGGGACGCCGGGGAGCTGTTTTTT

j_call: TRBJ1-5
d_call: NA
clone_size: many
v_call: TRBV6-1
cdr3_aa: CASSMSGNQPQHF
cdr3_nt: TGTGCCAGCAGTATGTCAGGGAATCAGCCCCAGCATTTT

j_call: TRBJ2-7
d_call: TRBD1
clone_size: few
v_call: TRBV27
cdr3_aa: CASSSGQGAEYEQYF
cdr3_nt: TGTGCCAGCAGTTCGGGACAGGGGGCTGAATACGAGCAGTACTTC

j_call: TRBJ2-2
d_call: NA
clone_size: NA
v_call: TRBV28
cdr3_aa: CASNPNILSANTGELFF
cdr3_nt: TGTGCCAGCAATCCCAACATCCTAAGCGCGAACACCGGGGAGCTGTTTTTT

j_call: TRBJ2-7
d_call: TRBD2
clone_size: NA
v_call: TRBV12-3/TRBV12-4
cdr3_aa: CASKATSETYEQYF
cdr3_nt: TGTGCCAGCAAGGCGACTAGCGAGACCTACGAGCAGTACTTC

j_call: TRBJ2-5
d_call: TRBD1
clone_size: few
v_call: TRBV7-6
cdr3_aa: CASSLRQGGVPNF
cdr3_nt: TGTGCCAGCAGCTTAAGACAGGGTGGTGTCCCGAACTTC

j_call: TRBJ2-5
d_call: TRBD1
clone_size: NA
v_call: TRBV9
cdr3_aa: CASSPSQGETQYF
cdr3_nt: TGTGCCAGCAGCCCCTCACAGGGGGAGACCCAGTACTTC

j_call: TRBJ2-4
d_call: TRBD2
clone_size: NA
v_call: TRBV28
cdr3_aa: CASSLRTSSSFLAKNIQYF
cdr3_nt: TGTGCCAGCAGCCTCAGGACTAGCTCGTCCTTCCTAGCCAAAAACATTCAGTACTTC

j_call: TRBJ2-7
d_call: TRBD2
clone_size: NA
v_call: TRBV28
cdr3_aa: CASSPGLASEQYF
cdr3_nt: TGTGCCAGCAGTCCTGGACTAGCCAGCGAGCAGTACTTC

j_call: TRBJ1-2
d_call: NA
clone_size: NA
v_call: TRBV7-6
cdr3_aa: CASSLDGALGGYTF
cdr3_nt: TGTGCCAGCAGCCTGGACGGGGCCTTAGGGGGCTACACCTTC

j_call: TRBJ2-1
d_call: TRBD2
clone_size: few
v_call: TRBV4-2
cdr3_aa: CASSHQLANEQFF
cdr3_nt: TGTGCCAGCAGCCACCAACTAGCGAATGAGCAGTTCTTC

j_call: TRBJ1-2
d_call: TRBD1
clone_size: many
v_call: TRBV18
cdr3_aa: CASSRQGNYGYTF
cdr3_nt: TGTGCCAGCAGCCGACAGGGAAACTATGGCTACACCTTC

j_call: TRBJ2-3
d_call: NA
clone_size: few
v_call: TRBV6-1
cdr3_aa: CASSDRVRGADTQYF
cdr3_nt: TGTGCCAGCAGTGACCGAGTTCGGGGAGCAGATACGCAGTATTTT

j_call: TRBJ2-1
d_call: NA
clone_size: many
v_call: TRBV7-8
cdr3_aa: CASSLSAPLARTSSYNEQFF
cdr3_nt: TGTGCCAGCAGCTTATCAGCCCCCTTAGCTCGGACCAGCTCCTACAATGAGCAGTTCTTC

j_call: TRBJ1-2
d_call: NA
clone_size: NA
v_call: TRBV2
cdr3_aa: CASSEGRTIIDGYTF
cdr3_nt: TGTGCCAGCAGTGAGGGGAGGACAATAATCGATGGCTACACCTTC

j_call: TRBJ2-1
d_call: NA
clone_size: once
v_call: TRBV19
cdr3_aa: CASSIGSLDEQFF
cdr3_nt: TGTGCCAGTAGTATAGGGTCTTTGGATGAGCAGTTCTTC

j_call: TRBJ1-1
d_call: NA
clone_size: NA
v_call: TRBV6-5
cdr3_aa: CASRVPRGTEAFF
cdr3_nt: TGTGCCAGCAGGGTCCCGCGGGGCACTGAAGCTTTCTTT

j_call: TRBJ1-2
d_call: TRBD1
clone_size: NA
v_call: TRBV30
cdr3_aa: CAWSGYRDRAVNYGYTF
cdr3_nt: TGTGCCTGGAGTGGATACCGGGACAGGGCGGTTAACTATGGCTACACCTTC

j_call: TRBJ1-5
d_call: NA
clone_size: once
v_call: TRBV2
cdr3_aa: CASSRDQVSNQPQHF
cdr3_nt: TGTGCCAGCAGTCGGGACCAAGTTAGCAATCAGCCCCAGCATTTT

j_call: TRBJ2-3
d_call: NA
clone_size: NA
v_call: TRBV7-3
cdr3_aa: CASSLDYDTQYF
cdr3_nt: TGTGCCAGCAGCTTGGACTACGATACGCAGTATTTT

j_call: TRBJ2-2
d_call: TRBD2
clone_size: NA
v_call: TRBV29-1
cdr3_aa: CSVRLAGRTGELFF
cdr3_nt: TGCAGCGTTCGCCTAGCGGGGCGCACCGGGGAGCTGTTTTTT

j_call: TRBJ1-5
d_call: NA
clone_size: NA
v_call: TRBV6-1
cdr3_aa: CASGWTDSNQPQHF
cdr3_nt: TGTGCCAGCGGCTGGACGGATAGCAATCAGCCCCAGCATTTT

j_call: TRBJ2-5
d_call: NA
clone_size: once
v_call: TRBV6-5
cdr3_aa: CASSPPGTVGETQYF
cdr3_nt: TGTGCCAGCAGTCCACCCGGGACGGTGGGAGAGACCCAGTACTTC

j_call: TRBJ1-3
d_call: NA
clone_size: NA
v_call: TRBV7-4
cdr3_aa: CASGSDGNTIYF
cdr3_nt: TGTGCCAGCGGGTCGGACGGAAACACCATATATTTT

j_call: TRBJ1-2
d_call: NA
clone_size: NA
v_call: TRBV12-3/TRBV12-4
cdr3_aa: CASSPDRDTNYGYTF
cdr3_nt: TGTGCCAGCAGCCCTGACAGAGACACTAACTATGGCTACACCTTC

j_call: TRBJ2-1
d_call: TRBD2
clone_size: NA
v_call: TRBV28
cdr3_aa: CASSLLGLAGGSNEQFF
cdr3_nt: TGTGCCAGCAGTCTGTTGGGACTAGCGGGAGGTTCTAATGAGCAGTTCTTC

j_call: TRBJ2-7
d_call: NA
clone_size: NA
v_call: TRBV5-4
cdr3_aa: CASSTTGEQYF
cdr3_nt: TGTGCCAGCAGCACCACAGGCGAGCAGTACTTC

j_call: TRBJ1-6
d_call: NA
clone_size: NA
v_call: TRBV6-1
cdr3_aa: CASSVSGTVDSPLHF
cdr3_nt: TGTGCCAGCAGTGTTTCCGGGACGGTAGATTCACCCCTCCACTTT

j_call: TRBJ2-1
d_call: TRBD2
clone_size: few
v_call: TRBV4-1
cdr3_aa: CASSHAGRGSPNEQFF
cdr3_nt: TGCGCCAGCAGCCATGCCGGGCGGGGGAGCCCAAATGAGCAGTTCTTC

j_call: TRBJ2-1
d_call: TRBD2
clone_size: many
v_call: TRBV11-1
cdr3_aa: CASSFRAGGSGEQFF
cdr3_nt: TGTGCCAGCAGCTTTCGAGCGGGAGGGTCAGGTGAGCAGTTCTTC

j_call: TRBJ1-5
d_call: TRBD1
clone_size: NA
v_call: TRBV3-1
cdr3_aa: CASSPLGGGQPQHF
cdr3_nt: TGTGCCAGCAGCCCCCTAGGGGGCGGTCAGCCCCAGCATTTT

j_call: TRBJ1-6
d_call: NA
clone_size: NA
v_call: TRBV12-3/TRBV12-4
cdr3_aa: CASSKRYSVNSPLHF
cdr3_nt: TGTGCCAGCAGCAAACGGTACAGCGTTAATTCACCCCTCCACTTT

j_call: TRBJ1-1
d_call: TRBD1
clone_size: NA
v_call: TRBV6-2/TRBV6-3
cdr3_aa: CASSYKAGGTNTEAFF
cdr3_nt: TGTGCCAGCAGTTACAAGGCAGGGGGCACGAACACTGAAGCTTTCTTT

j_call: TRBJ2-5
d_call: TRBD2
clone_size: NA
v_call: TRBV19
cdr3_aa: CASSITGGSETQYF
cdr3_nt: TGTGCCAGTAGTATAACCGGGGGGTCGGAGACCCAGTACTTC

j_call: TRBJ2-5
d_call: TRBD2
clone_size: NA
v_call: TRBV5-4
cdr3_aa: CASSPRIGTSGQETQYF
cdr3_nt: TGTGCCAGCAGTCCTCGAATTGGGACTAGCGGGCAAGAGACCCAGTACTTC

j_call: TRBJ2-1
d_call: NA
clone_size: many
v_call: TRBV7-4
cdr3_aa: CASSCVLTRDSYNEQFF
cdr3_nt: TGTGCCAGCAGCTGCGTTCTCACTAGGGACTCCTACAATGAGCAGTTCTTC

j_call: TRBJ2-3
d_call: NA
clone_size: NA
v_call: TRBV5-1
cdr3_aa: CASSLSPGPSNAQYF
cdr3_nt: TGCGCCAGCAGCTTGTCGCCGGGACCATCCAATGCGCAGTATTTT

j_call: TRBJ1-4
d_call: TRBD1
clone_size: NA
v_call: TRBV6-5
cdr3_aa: CASSYSTGGSGKLFF
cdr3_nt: TGTGCCAGCAGTTACTCGACAGGGGGATCGGGGAAACTGTTTTTT

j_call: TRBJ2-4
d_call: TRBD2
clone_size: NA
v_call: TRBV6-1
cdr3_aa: CASSRLAEIQYF
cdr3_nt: TGTGCCAGCAGTCGACTAGCAGAGATTCAGTACTTC

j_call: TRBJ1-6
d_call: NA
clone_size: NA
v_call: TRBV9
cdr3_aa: CASSGPERSPLHF
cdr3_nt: TGTGCCAGCAGCGGCCCCGAGCGTTCACCCCTCCACTTT

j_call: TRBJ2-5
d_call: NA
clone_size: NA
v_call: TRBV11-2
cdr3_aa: CASSVERMDGGETQYF
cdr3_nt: TGTGCCAGCAGTGTGGAGCGAATGGACGGTGGAGAGACCCAGTACTTC

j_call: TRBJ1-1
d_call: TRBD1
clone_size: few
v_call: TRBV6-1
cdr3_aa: CASSDPGQGTEAFF
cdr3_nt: TGTGCCAGCAGTGACCCGGGACAGGGAACTGAAGCTTTCTTT

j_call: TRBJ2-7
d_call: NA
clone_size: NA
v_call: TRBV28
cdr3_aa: CASQKRIYEQYF
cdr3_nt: TGTGCCAGTCAAAAAAGGATCTACGAGCAGTACTTC

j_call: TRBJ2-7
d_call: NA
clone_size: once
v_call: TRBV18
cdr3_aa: CASSPDPGEQYF
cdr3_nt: TGTGCCAGCTCACCGGACCCTGGGGAGCAGTACTTC

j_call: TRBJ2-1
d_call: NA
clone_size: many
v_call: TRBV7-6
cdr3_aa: CASSLVGNEQFF
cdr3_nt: TGTGCCAGCAGTTTAGTGGGCAATGAGCAGTTCTTC

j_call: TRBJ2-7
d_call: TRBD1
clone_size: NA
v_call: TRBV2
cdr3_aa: CASSDRRPGQLSYEQYF
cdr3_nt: TGTGCCAGCAGTGATCGCCGTCCGGGACAGCTATCCTACGAGCAGTACTTC

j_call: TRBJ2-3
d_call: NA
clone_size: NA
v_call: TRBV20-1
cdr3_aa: CSARAPDTQYF
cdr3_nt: TGCAGTGCTAGGGCACCAGATACGCAGTATTTT

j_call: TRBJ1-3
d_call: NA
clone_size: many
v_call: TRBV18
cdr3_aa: CASSPQASTITGNTIYF
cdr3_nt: TGTGCCAGCTCACCACAAGCTAGCACAATTACTGGAAACACCATATATTTT

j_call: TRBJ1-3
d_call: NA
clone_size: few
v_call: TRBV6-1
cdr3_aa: CASSEYSLGNTIYF
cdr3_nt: TGTGCCAGCAGTGAATATAGCCTTGGGAACACCATATATTTT